The 8 T cell receptor beta chains below come from one sample, sequenced in a study of cytomegalovirus exposure and HLA in healthy donors. Amplification used 60 Vbeta primers and 13 Jbeta primers. Repertoires were generated with immunoSEQ multiplex PCR, while TCRdb's copy carries only in-frame clones and drops some. The table records 100,000 or so clones, 65% to 80% of them present only once. The sequencing input was PBMCs. These receptors all stem from a man aged 30-40 years in good health and CMV-seropositive.

The sample holds a few counts of this clone. The CDR3 coding sequence is TGTGCCAGCAGGGGACTAGCGGGGTTCGATGAGCAGTTCTTC. Translating it yields CASRGLAGFDEQFF. V usage is TRBV6-6 and J usage is TRBJ2-1, with 13 positions matching TRBD2. There are 14 residues in the CDR3. The V gene end was trimmed by 6 bases and the J gene end by 8 bases; junction bases not matched to a gene: 4. The germline V gene encodes CDR1 MNHNY and CDR2 SVGAGI (reference sequence).

This sequence joins TRBV10-3 and TRBJ1-4, with 8 bases identical to TRBD1. J gave up 8 bases and V 0 bases, and 8 bases lay outside the gene matches. This CDR3 region has 16 residues. From germline, CDR1 is ENHRY and CDR2 SYGVKD. CDR3 coding DNA: TGTGCCATCAGTGAGTCGGCGGACAGGGTAGCGGAAAAACTGTTTTTT. Translating it yields CAISESADRVAEKLFF.

This clone occurred a few times. The chain employs TRBV6-5 and TRBJ1-1; D perhaps matches TRBD1 (5 bases). Trimming took off 2 bases at V and 3 bases at J, with 13 bases between the two ends. CDR3 length equals 15 residues. Germline V gene data show CDR1 as MNHEY and CDR2 as SVGAGI. CDR3 DNA sequence: TGTGCCAGCAGTTACGACTCCGGAGGGGACACTGAAGCTTTCTTT. As protein: CASSYDSGGDTEAFF.

This clone was observed once. The rearrangement uses TRBV2 and TRBJ1-2; TRBD1 might be the D (5 bases). The V gene lost 4 bases and the J gene lost 6 bases, with 12 bases spanning the gap. This CDR3 is 13 amino acids long. Looked up from germline, CDR1 is SNHLY and CDR2 is FYNNEI. Here the CDR3 reads CASSVGQGNGYTF. In DNA form, the CDR3 reads TGTGCCAGCAGTGTAGGGCAGGGCAATGGCTACACCTTC.

This clone was observed a few times. CDR3 residues: CASSLVVRGSSEAFF. In nucleotides, the CDR3 is TGCGCCAGCAGCTTGGTTGTCAGGGGTTCCTCTGAAGCTTTCTTT. The chain is built from TRBV5-1 and TRBJ1-1; D might be TRBD1 (6 bases). V lost 0 bases to trimming and J lost 6 bases, with 15 bases between them. The V gene's germline CDR1 is SGHRS and CDR2 YFSETQ. This CDR3 has 15 residues.

The rearrangement uses TRBV2 and TRBJ1-1, with D unclear. The V and J ends lost 5 bases and 4 bases respectively, with 11 bases between them. The CDR3 totals 13 residues. Per the germline V gene, CDR1 is SNHLY and CDR2 is FYNNEI. The CDR3 is CASSLTLGTEAFF. The CDR3, as DNA: TGTGCCAGCAGTTTGACATTGGGCACTGAAGCTTTCTTT.

CDR3 bases: TGTGCCAGCAGCAGCCAACAGGGGGCCTTCTCCTACGAGCAGTACTTC. Amino acids: CASSSQQGAFSYEQYF. V is TRBV21-1 and J is TRBJ2-7; the listed D gene, TRBD1, was not tested against the DNA. TRBV21-1 counts as a pseudogene. This CDR3 region has 16 residues.

The chain's CDR3 is CASLQGDRANYGYTF. In DNA form, the CDR3 reads TGTGCCAGCCTACAAGGGGACAGGGCTAACTATGGCTACACCTTC. The rearrangement uses TRBV19 and TRBJ1-2, with 9 bases identical to TRBD1. Germline trimming cut 9 bases from V and 0 bases from J; bases unmatched to any gene: 8. Germline V gives CDR1 LNHDA, CDR2 SQIVND (reference sequence). This CDR3 spans 15 amino acids.